A single sample is the source of the 19 T cell receptor beta chains below, sequenced in a study of cytomegalovirus exposure and HLA in healthy donors. In the PCR, 60 Vbeta and 13 Jbeta primers were used. Data came from immunoSEQ multiplex PCR; TCRdb stores just in-frame clones and leaves some out. Among approximately 150,000 clones, about 80% were seen once, and the ten largest hold approximately 6.3%. The sample was PBMCs. These receptors were taken from a man aged 40-49 years in good health and CMV-seropositive.

As for this clone: Mismatch with germline at one junction end may stem from a read error. The V and J genes are TRBV11-3 and TRBJ1-4; D call uncertain. Germline values: CDR1 SGHNT, CDR2 YENEEA. CDR3 length equals 12 residues. The CDR3 loop reads CASSLDDGIMGF. CDR3 nucleotide sequence: TGTGCCAGCAGCTTAGATGACGGGATTATGGGTTTT.

The chain is built from TRBV12-5 and TRBJ1-2; tentative D call: TRBD1 (5 bases). The CDR3 sequence is 15 residues long. Trimming stripped 4 bases from V and 3 bases from J, with 15 bases between. Per the germline V gene, CDR1 is LGHNT and CDR2 is FRNRAP. CDR3 region: CASGSRTLLDYGYTF. The CDR3 DNA reads as TGTGCTAGTGGTTCGCGGACATTATTGGACTATGGCTACACCTTC.

The chain has TRBV5-4 and TRBJ2-1, with 7 bases identical to TRBD2. The germline V gene encodes CDR1 SGHNT and CDR2 YYREEE (reference sequence). The CDR3 runs to 15 residues. Losses at the gene ends were 1 base for V and 10 bases for J; bases not matched to a gene: 11. The CDR3 here is CASSLLRAGVGEQFF. The CDR3 DNA reads as TGTGCCAGCAGCTTGTTGAGGGCGGGAGTAGGGGAGCAGTTCTTC.

The chain combines TRBV11-1 with TRBJ2-2, with D perhaps TRBD1 (8 bases). The CDR3 covers 16 residues. The germline V and J ends were trimmed by 3 bases and 3 bases, with 14 bases remaining between them. CDR1 is SGHAT, CDR2 FQDESV, per germline (reference sequence). The CDR3 bases are TGTGCCAGCAGCTTGTACAGGGGGAGGGACACCGGGGAGCTGTTTTTT. It yields the protein CASSLYRGRDTGELFF.

V gene TRBV7-2 combines with J gene TRBJ2-5, with a tentative D call TRBD2 (6 bases). Matching the DNA end better, TRBJ2-7 makes the J call doubtful. The CDR3 covers 14 residues. Germline values: CDR1 SGHTA, CDR2 FQGNSA. DNA for the CDR3: TGTGCCAGCAGCTTAGATCAACTAGCAGTCGAGCAGTACTTC. Residues: CASSLDQLAVEQYF.

The chain carries TRBV5-1 and TRBJ2-3; 9 bases line up with TRBD2. Looked up from germline, CDR1 is SGHRS and CDR2 is YFSETQ. With V trimmed by 4 bases and J by 0 bases, 6 bases remained unmatched. CDR3 length: 16 amino acids. CDR3 nucleotide sequence: TGCGCCAGCAGCGGGGAGAGCGGGAGGAGCACAGATACGCAGTATTTT. Residues: CASSGESGRSTDTQYF.

This clone was observed a handful of times. The chain links TRBV6-1 to TRBJ2-1, with TRBD2 matching 7 bases. Looked up from germline, CDR1 is MNHNS and CDR2 is SASEGT. The trim removed 3 bases at V and 10 bases at J, leaving 3 bases unmatched. This CDR3 is built from 12 residues. CDR3 sequence (DNA): TGTGCCAGCAGTGATAGGACTAGAGAGCAGTTCTTC. It codes for CASSDRTREQFF.

V usage is TRBV27 and J usage is TRBJ2-2; TRBD2 aligns across 10 bases. V trimming: 7 bases; J trimming: 5 bases; junction bases outside the gene matches: 13. The CDR3 spans 17 residues. From germline, CDR1 is MNHEY and CDR2 SMNVEV (reference sequence). The CDR3 region has the DNA TGTGCCAGCACCCTTTACCCCAGCGGGAGGGGTACCGGGGAGCTGTTTTTT. Protein product: CASTLYPSGRGTGELFF.

In this sample, this clone turned up a few times. V usage is TRBV20-1 and J usage is TRBJ2-3; D is unclear. The germline V gene encodes CDR1 DFQATT and CDR2 SNEGSKA (reference sequence). The V and J ends lost 1 base and 4 bases respectively, with 3 bases between them. The CDR3 has 11 residues. This CDR3 is CSARAADTQYF. DNA of the CDR3: TGCAGTGCTAGAGCGGCAGATACGCAGTATTTT.

Worth noting for this clone: A junction boundary mismatches the germline segment, possibly from a read error. The chain has TRBV7-9 and TRBJ1-2, with 7 bases aligning to TRBD1. Germline V gene lookup returns CDR1 SEHNR and CDR2 FQNEAQ (reference sequence). This CDR3 has 13 residues. The CDR3 DNA is TGTTCCAGCAGCCGACAGGGTGGCTATGGCTACACCTTC. Translating gives CSSSRQGGYGYTF.

V is TRBV5-4 and J is TRBJ2-1; 12 bases map to TRBD2. After removal of 4 bases from V and 7 bases from J, the junction contained 9 bases not matched to a gene. This CDR3 contains 16 residues. Germline V gene data show CDR1 as SGHNT and CDR2 as YYREEE (reference sequence). CDR3 in amino acids: CASSASGRALGNEQFF. CDR3 in DNA: TGTGCCAGCAGCGCTAGCGGGAGGGCCCTCGGGAATGAGCAGTTCTTC.

This chain uses TRBV4-2 with TRBJ1-5; D possibly corresponds to TRBD1 (5 bases). V shed 0 bases and J shed 1 base, with 10 bases lying between them. The CDR3 covers 16 residues. Germline V gives CDR1 LGHNA, CDR2 YNFKEQ. This CDR3 reads CASSQDRDLSNQPQHF. Here the CDR3 DNA reads TGTGCCAGCAGCCAAGACAGGGATTTGAGCAATCAGCCCCAGCATTTT.

The V and J genes are TRBV7-9 and TRBJ2-3, with a weak D call TRBD2 (5 bases). The CDR3 sequence is 14 residues long. Germline V gene data show CDR1 as SEHNR and CDR2 as FQNEAQ (reference sequence). The V end lost 1 base, the J end lost 5 bases, and 10 bases lay between the germline ends. This CDR3 is CASSLEFGGDTQYF. The CDR3 coding sequence is TGTGCCAGCAGCTTAGAATTCGGAGGAGATACGCAGTATTTT.

This chain connects TRBV13 to TRBJ1-2, with D possibly being TRBD1 (6 bases). Germline CDR1 PRHDT, CDR2 FYEKMQ (reference sequence). Trimming shortened V by 2 bases and J by 5 bases, and 15 bases separated the two germline ends. The CDR3 sequence is 15 residues long. The CDR3: CASSLSAGEGYGYTF. The CDR3 DNA reads TGTGCCAGCAGCTTAAGCGCAGGGGAGGGGTATGGCTACACCTTC.

The chain employs TRBV5-1 and TRBJ2-1; 11 nucleotides match TRBD2. The CDR3 is 15 residues long. After removal of 0 bases from V and 8 bases from J, the junction contained 4 bases not matched to a gene. Germline values: CDR1 SGHRS, CDR2 YFSETQ. The CDR3 loop is CASSLVLAGADEQFF. CDR3 nucleotide sequence: TGCGCCAGCAGCTTGGTACTAGCGGGAGCAGATGAGCAGTTCTTC.

This chain links TRBV19 with TRBJ2-3; the match to TRBD2 covers 12 bases. Trimming took 4 bases from V and 6 from J; bases not matched to a gene: 8. Germline CDR1 LNHDA, CDR2 SQIVND (reference sequence). There are 16 residues in the CDR3. The chain's CDR3 is CASSTSSGRASDTQYF. CDR3 DNA: TGTGCCAGTAGTACCTCTAGCGGGAGGGCCAGCGATACGCAGTATTTT.

The rearrangement uses TRBV27 and TRBJ1-5; possible D gene TRBD1, 5 bases. Germline V CDR1 and CDR2: MNHEY, SMNVEV (reference sequence). The CDR3 has 19 residues. The V end lost 5 bases, the J end lost 0 bases, and 23 bases lay between the germline ends. CDR3 DNA: TGTGCCAGCAGTGCTTACTTCGTACAGGATCTACTTAGCAATCAGCCCCAGCATTTT. Translation gives CASSAYFVQDLLSNQPQHF.

The chain combines TRBV7-3 with TRBJ1-6; D call uncertain. This CDR3 comprises 13 residues. Germline CDR1 is SGHTA and CDR2 is FQGTGA. The V gene lost 1 base and the J gene lost 10 bases, with 8 bases spanning the gap. Here the CDR3 reads CASSLRNGSPLHF. CDR3 bases: TGTGCCAGCAGCTTAAGAAACGGGTCACCCCTCCACTTT.

This rearrangement joins TRBV6-5 to TRBJ2-7, with a possible D match to TRBD2 (6 bases). CDR1 and CDR2 from the germline V gene are MNHEY and SVGAGI. The CDR3 is made up of 14 amino acids. The V end lost 2 bases, the J end lost 0 bases, and 8 bases lay between the germline ends. CDR3 sequence: CASSYGRGSYEQYF. The CDR3 DNA sequence: TGTGCCAGCAGTTACGGGCGGGGCTCCTACGAGCAGTACTTC.